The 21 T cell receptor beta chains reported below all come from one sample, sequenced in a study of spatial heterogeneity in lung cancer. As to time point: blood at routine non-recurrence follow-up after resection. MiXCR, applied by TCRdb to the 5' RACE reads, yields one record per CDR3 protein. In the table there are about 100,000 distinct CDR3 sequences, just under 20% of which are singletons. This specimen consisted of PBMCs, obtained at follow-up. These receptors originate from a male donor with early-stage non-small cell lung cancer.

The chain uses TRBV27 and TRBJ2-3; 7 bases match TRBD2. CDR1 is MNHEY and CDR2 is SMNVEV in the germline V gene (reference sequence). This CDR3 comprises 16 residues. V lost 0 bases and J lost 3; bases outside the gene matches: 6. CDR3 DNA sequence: TGTGCCAGCAGTTTATCGGCGGGAGTCGGGACAGATACGCAGTATTTT. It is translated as CASSLSAGVGTDTQYF.

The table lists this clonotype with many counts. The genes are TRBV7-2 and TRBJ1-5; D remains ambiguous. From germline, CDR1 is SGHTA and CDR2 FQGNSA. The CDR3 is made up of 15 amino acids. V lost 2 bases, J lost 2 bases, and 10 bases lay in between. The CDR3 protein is CASSLLGGGNQPQHF. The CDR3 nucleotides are TGTGCCAGCAGCTTACTTGGAGGCGGCAATCAGCCCCAGCATTTT.

CDR3 sequence reads: CASSLWGRAEQYF. For the CDR3, the DNA is TGTGCCAGCAGTTTATGGGGTAGGGCCGAGCAGTACTTC. V and J are TRBV27 and TRBJ2-7; D remains unclear. Germline CDR1 MNHEY, CDR2 SMNVEV (reference sequence). Between the trimmed V and J ends, which lost 1 base and 6 bases, there was a span of 10 bases. The CDR3 consists of 13 residues.

As DNA, the CDR3 is TGCAGTGCTAGATCGGTGGGGGGAGAGACCCAGTACTTC. It yields the protein CSARSVGGETQYF. J is TRBJ2-5 and V is TRBV20-1, with a tentative D call TRBD2 (6 bases). Trimming pared 2 bases from V and 4 bases from J, leaving 11 bases between. This CDR3 has 13 amino acids. Germline V CDR1 and CDR2: DFQATT, SNEGSKA (reference sequence).

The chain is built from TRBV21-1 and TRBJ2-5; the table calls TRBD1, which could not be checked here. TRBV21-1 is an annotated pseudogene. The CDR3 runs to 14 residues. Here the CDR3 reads CVMLRRGGEETQYF. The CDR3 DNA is TGTGTCATGCTTCGTAGAGGGGGGGAAGAGACCCAGTACTTC.

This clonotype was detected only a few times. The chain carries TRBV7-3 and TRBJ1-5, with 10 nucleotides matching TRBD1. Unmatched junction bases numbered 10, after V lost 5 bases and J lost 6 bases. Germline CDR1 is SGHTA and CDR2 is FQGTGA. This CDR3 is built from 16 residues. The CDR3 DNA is TGTGCCAGCAGCCTCAGACCGGGACAGGGGTTTCAGCCCCAGCATTTT. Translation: CASSLRPGQGFQPQHF.

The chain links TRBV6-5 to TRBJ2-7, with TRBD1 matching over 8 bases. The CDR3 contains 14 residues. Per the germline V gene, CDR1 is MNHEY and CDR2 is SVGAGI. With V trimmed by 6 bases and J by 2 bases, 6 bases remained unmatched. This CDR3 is CASRPGGATYEQYV. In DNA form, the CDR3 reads TGTGCCAGCAGGCCAGGGGGCGCGACCTACGAGCAGTACGTC.

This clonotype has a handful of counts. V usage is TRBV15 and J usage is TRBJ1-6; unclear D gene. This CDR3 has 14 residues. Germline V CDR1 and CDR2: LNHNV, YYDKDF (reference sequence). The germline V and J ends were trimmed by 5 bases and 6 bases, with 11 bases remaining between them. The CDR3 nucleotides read TGTGCCACCAGCGCCGGGAGTCGTAATTCACCCCTCCACTTT. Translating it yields CATSAGSRNSPLHF.

The CDR3 reads CATSDRNRNSPLHF. As DNA, the CDR3 is TGTGCCACCAGTGACCGAAACAGGAATTCACCCCTCCACTTT. The chain links TRBV24-1 to TRBJ1-6, with a weak D call TRBD1 (5 bases). Trimming stripped 4 bases from V and 7 bases from J, with 10 bases between. This CDR3 is 14 amino acids long. Germline V gene lookup returns CDR1 KGHDR and CDR2 SFDVKD.

CDR3 bases: TGTGCCTGGAGTTTGCAGGGCGGGCAGCCCCAGCATTTT. Translated: CAWSLQGGQPQHF. V gene TRBV30 combines with J gene TRBJ1-5, with D possibly being TRBD1 (5 bases). Germline-derived CDR1 and CDR2 are GTSNPN and SVGIG (reference sequence). Deletions cut 2 bases from V and 7 bases from J, with 12 bases between. The CDR3 runs 13 residues.

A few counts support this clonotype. CDR3 amino acids: CASSLNWNTEAFF. CDR3 nucleotides: TGTGCCAGCAGCTTGAACTGGAACACTGAAGCTTTCTTT. The rearrangement links TRBV5-6 to TRBJ1-1; no definite D call. V dropped 1 base and J dropped 1 base, with 5 bases sitting between them. Germline CDR1 and CDR2: SGHDT and YYEEEE. The CDR3 length is 13 residues.

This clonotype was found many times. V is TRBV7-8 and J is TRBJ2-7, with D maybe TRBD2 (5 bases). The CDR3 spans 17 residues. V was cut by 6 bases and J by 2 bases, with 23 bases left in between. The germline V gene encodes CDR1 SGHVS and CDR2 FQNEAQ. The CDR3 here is CASSPPRGSSRPYEQYF. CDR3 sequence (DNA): TGTGCCAGCAGTCCACCCCGGGGTAGCTCGCGCCCCTACGAGCAGTACTTC.

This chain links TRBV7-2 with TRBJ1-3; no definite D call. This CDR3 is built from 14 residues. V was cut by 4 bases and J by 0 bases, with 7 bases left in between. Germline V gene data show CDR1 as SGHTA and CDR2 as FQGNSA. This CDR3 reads CASSSRTSGNTIYF. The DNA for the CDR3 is TGTGCCAGCAGCTCTCGGACCTCTGGAAACACCATATATTTT.

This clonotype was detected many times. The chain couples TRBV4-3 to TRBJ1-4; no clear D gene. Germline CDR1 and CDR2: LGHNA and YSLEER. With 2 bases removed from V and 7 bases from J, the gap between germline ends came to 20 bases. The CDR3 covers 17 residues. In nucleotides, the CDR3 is TGCGCCAGCAGCCAACTGGGAGAGTCCCCAATGGGTGAAAAACTGTTTTTT. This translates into CASSQLGESPMGEKLFF.

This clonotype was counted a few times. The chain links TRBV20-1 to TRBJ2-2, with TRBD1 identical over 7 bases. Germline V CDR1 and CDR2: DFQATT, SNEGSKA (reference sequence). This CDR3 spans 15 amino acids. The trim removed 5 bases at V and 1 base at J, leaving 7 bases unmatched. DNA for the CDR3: TGCAGTGCTCGGAAGGGACAGCAGAACACCGGGGAGCTGTTTTTT. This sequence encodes CSARKGQQNTGELFF.

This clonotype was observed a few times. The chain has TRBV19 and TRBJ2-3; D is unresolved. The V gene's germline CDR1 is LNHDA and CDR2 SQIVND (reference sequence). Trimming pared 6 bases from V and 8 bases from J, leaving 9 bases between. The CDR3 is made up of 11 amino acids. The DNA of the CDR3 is TGTGCCAGTAGAATCGGAAGTACGCAGTATTTT. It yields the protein CASRIGSTQYF.

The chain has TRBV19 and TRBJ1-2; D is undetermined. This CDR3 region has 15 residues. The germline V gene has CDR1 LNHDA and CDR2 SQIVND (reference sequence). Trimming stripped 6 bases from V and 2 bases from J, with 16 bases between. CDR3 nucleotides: TGTGCCAGTAGGTTCGACAAGCTCGAAAACTATGGCTACACCTTC. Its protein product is CASRFDKLENYGYTF.

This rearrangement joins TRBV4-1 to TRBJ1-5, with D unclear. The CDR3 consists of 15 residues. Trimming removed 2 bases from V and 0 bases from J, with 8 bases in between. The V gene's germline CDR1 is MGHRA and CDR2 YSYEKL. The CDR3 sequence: CASSQTTASNQPQHF. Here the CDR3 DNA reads TGCGCCAGCAGCCAAACTACAGCTAGCAATCAGCCCCAGCATTTT.

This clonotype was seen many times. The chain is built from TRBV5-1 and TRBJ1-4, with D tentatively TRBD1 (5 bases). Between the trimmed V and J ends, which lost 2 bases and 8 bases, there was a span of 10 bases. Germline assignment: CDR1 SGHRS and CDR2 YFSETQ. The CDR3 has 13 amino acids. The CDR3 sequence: CASSFQGGEKLFF. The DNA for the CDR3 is TGCGCCAGCAGCTTCCAGGGAGGGGAAAAACTGTTTTTT.

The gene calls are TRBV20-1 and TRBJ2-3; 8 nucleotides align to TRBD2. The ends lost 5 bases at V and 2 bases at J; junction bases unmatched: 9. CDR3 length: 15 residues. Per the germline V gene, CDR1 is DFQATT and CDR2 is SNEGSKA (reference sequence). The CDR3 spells CSAHGLAGFTDTQYF. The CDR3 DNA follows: TGCAGTGCTCATGGACTAGCTGGATTCACAGATACGCAGTATTTT.

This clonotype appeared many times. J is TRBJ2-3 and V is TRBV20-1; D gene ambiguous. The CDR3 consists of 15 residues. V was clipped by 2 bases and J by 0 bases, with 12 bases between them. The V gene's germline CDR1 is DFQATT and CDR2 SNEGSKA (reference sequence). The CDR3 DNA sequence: TGCAGTGCTAGACACGAAGGCTGGAGCACAGATACGCAGTATTTT. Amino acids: CSARHEGWSTDTQYF.